These 30 T cell receptor beta chains came from one sample sequenced in a study of blood T cell repertoires in COVID-19. Data came from immunoSEQ multiplex PCR; TCRdb stores just in-frame clones and leaves some out. The sample has more than 95,000 clones; around 90% are singletons. Sequenced: peripheral blood. The receptors shown here come from a human donor in a cohort sampled during active COVID-19.

The J gene is TRBJ1-2, the V gene TRBV19; maybe TRBD1 (6 bases). V was pared by 2 bases and J by 2 bases, with 12 bases between. This CDR3 spans 15 amino acids. The germline V gene has CDR1 LNHDA and CDR2 SQIVND (reference sequence). The CDR3 here is CASSITAGANYGYTF. Written as DNA, the CDR3 is TGTGCCAGTAGTATAACGGCAGGGGCCAACTATGGCTACACCTTC. Supplemented by reference TRBV19 and TRBJ1-2, the full variable domain reads DGGITQSPKYLFRKEGQNVTLSCEQNLNHDAMYWYRQDPGQGLRLIYYSQIVNDFQKGDIAEGYSVSREKKESFPLTVTSAQKNPTAFYLCASSITAGANYGYTFGSGTRLTVV.

The rearrangement joins TRBV4-3 to TRBJ2-1; 7 bases fit TRBD2. Trimming cost V 0 bases and J 8 bases; bases outside gene matches: 7. CDR3 length equals 15 residues. Germline-derived CDR1 and CDR2 are LGHNA and YSLEER. The CDR3 loop reads CASSQDRVTSYEQFF. CDR3 in DNA: TGCGCCAGCAGCCAAGATCGAGTGACTAGCTATGAGCAGTTCTTC.

CDR3 amino acids: CASSLVVSRNEQFF. Written as DNA, the CDR3 is TGTGCCAGCAGCTTGGTAGTTTCTCGGAATGAGCAGTTCTTC. This chain connects TRBV5-4 to TRBJ2-1; the D is unclear. CDR3 length: 14 amino acids. Trimming stripped 0 bases from V and 7 bases from J, with 11 bases between. CDR1 is SGHNT and CDR2 is YYREEE in the germline V gene (reference sequence).

The chain uses TRBV19 and TRBJ2-2; TRBD2 matches at 7 bases. CDR1 and CDR2 (germline): LNHDA, SQIVND (reference sequence). V gave up 3 bases and J gave up 7 bases; unmatched junction bases: 8. There are 15 residues in the CDR3. The CDR3 DNA follows: TGTGCCAGTAGTATCAGCGGGAACGGTGGCGGGGAGCTGTTTTTT. This codes for CASSISGNGGGELFF.

The rearrangement uses TRBV10-2 and TRBJ1-2, with 8 bases fitting TRBD1. There are 14 residues in the CDR3. CDR1 and CDR2 (germline): WSHSY, SAAADI. V dropped 8 bases and J dropped 6; count of bases not matched to a gene: 11. CDR3 nucleotide sequence: TGCGCCAGCGGATTTCCAGGGGGCGTGGATGGCTACACCTTC. Translated, it gives CASGFPGGVDGYTF.

The chain links TRBV18 to TRBJ2-3; 7 positions match TRBD2. CDR1 is KGHSH and CDR2 is LQKENI in the germline V gene. The CDR3 consists of 14 residues. With 6 bases clipped from V and 6 bases from J, the junction kept 9 bases outside the gene matches. The CDR3 region is CASSSGGPQDTQYF. CDR3 nucleotide sequence: TGTGCCAGCTCTTCGGGGGGTCCCCAGGATACGCAGTATTTT. The full variable domain, its missing parts supplied by reference TRBV18 and TRBJ2-3, is NAGVMQNPRHLVRRRGQEARLRCSPMKGHSHVYWYRQLPEEGLKFMVYLQKENIIDESGMPKERFSAEFPKEGPSILRIQQVVRGDSAAYFCASSSGGPQDTQYFGPGTRLTVL.

V usage is TRBV7-2 and J usage is TRBJ2-6; TRBD1 matches 10 bases. Losses at the gene ends were 1 base for V and 4 bases for J; bases not matched to a gene: 7. The CDR3 extends over 18 amino acids. Germline CDR1 reads SGHTA; CDR2 reads FQGNSA. CDR3 in DNA: TGTGCCAGCAGCTTAGGTCCGGGACAGGGGTCGGGGGCCAACGTCCTGACTTTC. Protein product: CASSLGPGQGSGANVLTF. The full variable domain, its missing parts supplied by reference TRBV7-2 and TRBJ2-6, is GAGVSQSPSNKVTEKGKDVELRCDPISGHTALYWYRQSLGQGLEFLIYFQGNSAPDKSGLPSDRFSAERTGGSVSTLTIQRTQQEDSAVYLCASSLGPGQGSGANVLTFGAGSRLTVL.

The rearrangement links TRBV30 to TRBJ1-2; D call uncertain. In germline, CDR1 is GTSNPN, CDR2 SVGIG (reference sequence). Deletions cut 2 bases from V and 3 bases from J, with 10 bases between. The CDR3 has 13 residues. The CDR3 region is CAWSYFGDYGYTF. CDR3 nucleotides: TGTGCCTGGAGTTACTTCGGGGACTATGGCTACACCTTC. Combining the CDR3 with reference TRBV30 and TRBJ1-2 gives the whole variable domain SQTIHQWPATLVQPVGSPLSLECTVEGTSNPNLYWYRQAAGRGLQLLFYSVGIGQISSEVPQNLSASRPQDRQFILSSKKLLLSDSGFYLCAWSYFGDYGYTFGSGTRLTVV.

This sequence joins TRBV7-2 and TRBJ2-3; D gene uncertain. This CDR3 is 16 amino acids long. Between the trimmed V and J ends, which lost 5 bases and 0 bases, there was a span of 15 bases. Germline lookup yields CDR1 SGHTA and CDR2 FQGNSA. The DNA for the CDR3 is TGTGCCAGCAGCCTCAAGCCTTACCCTAGCACAGATACGCAGTATTTT. It codes for CASSLKPYPSTDTQYF.

The V gene is TRBV6-6, the J gene TRBJ2-7; 14 bases fit TRBD2. Trimming removed 2 bases from V and 9 bases from J; junction bases left unmatched: 6. Looked up from germline, CDR1 is MNHNY and CDR2 is SVGAGI (reference sequence). The CDR3 is 15 residues long. CDR3: CASSYEGLAGEGQYF. The CDR3 DNA is TGTGCCAGCAGTTACGAGGGACTAGCGGGAGAGGGGCAGTACTTC.

V gene TRBV7-2 combines with J gene TRBJ2-3; D is undetermined. Germline V gene data show CDR1 as SGHTA and CDR2 as FQGNSA. V lost 2 bases to trimming and J lost 3 bases, with 9 bases between them. The CDR3 is made up of 14 amino acids. The CDR3 protein is CASSLIGSTDTQYF. CDR3 in DNA: TGTGCCAGCAGCTTAATTGGCTCAACAGATACGCAGTATTTT.

The rearrangement joins TRBV12-3 or TRBV12-4 to TRBJ2-1; 9 nucleotides line up with TRBD1. V was clipped by 6 bases and J by 4 bases; unmatched bases: 1. This CDR3 has 13 residues. Written as DNA, the CDR3 is TGTGCCAGCAGCGGACAGGGGTACAATGAGCAGTTCTTC. This sequence encodes CASSGQGYNEQFF.

This rearrangement joins TRBV5-6 to TRBJ1-2; D is perhaps TRBD1 (5 bases). This CDR3 contains 15 residues. Per germline, CDR1 SGHDT and CDR2 YYEEEE. The V and J ends lost 2 bases and 3 bases respectively, with 14 bases between them. CDR3 region: CASSFRGRGDYGYTF. In DNA form, the CDR3 reads TGTGCCAGCAGCTTCCGGGGCCGGGGGGACTATGGCTACACCTTC.

The chain links TRBV4-1 to TRBJ2-1, with 10 bases that match TRBD2. The CDR3 totals 16 residues. From germline, CDR1 is MGHRA and CDR2 YSYEKL. Trimming took 0 bases from V and 10 from J; bases not matched to a gene: 9. This CDR3 is CASSQDILAGAWEQFF. The DNA of the CDR3 is TGCGCCAGCAGCCAAGATATCCTAGCGGGAGCGTGGGAGCAGTTCTTC.

The chain is built from TRBV6-5 and TRBJ1-1, with D possibly TRBD1 on 6 matching bases. Germline lookup yields CDR1 MNHEY and CDR2 SVGAGI. V was shortened by 0 bases and J by 11 bases, with 10 bases between the two germline ends. The length of the CDR3 is 12 residues. The DNA of the CDR3 is TGTGCCAGCAGTTACTCGGGGGCTCGGGCTTTCTTT. It encodes CASSYSGARAFF.

The V gene is TRBV9, the J gene TRBJ2-1; perhaps TRBD1 as D (5 bases). This CDR3 has 16 residues. Looked up from germline, CDR1 is SGDLS and CDR2 is YYNGEE. Trimming cost V 0 bases and J 2 bases, with 12 bases left between them. DNA of the CDR3: TGTGCCAGCAGCGTAGTTCAGGGAATGACCTACAATGAGCAGTTCTTC. Protein product: CASSVVQGMTYNEQFF.

The chain employs TRBV19 and TRBJ2-1; D uncertain. This CDR3 contains 12 residues. From germline, CDR1 is LNHDA and CDR2 SQIVND (reference sequence). Trimming removed 6 bases at V and 6 bases at J, with 9 bases between. The CDR3 DNA reads TGTGCCAGTAGGGCCCGTGGCAATGAGCAGTTCTTC. This encodes CASRARGNEQFF.

This clone was counted once. The chain carries TRBV4-3 and TRBJ2-1; 10 positions agree with TRBD2. The CDR3 totals 15 residues. V was pared by 4 bases and J by 8 bases, with 8 bases of the junction left unmatched. CDR1 LGHNA and CDR2 YSLEER come from the germline V gene. The CDR3 reads CASSPQRGGVDEQFF. CDR3 DNA: TGCGCCAGCAGCCCCCAGCGGGGGGGCGTTGATGAGCAGTTCTTC.

This chain connects TRBV5-4 to TRBJ2-3, with D perhaps TRBD2 (6 bases). CDR1 is SGHNT, CDR2 YYREEE, per germline (reference sequence). The length of the CDR3 is 15 residues. Trimming pared 4 bases from V and 4 bases from J, leaving 16 bases between. The CDR3 here is CASSRTPGEADTQYF. CDR3 DNA sequence: TGTGCCAGCAGCAGGACTCCGGGGGAGGCAGATACGCAGTATTTT.

The chain is built from TRBV7-8 and TRBJ1-5, with a weak D call TRBD1 (5 bases). Trimming took off 1 base at V and 3 bases at J, with 16 bases between the two ends. The germline V gene encodes CDR1 SGHVS and CDR2 FQNEAQ. The CDR3 sequence is 17 residues long. The chain's CDR3 is CASSLGAWGSDNQPQHF. CDR3 coding DNA: TGTGCCAGCAGCTTAGGAGCATGGGGCTCGGACAATCAGCCCCAGCATTTT.

V is TRBV29-1 and J is TRBJ1-2, with D maybe TRBD1 (6 bases). The germline gives CDR1 SQVTM, CDR2 ANQGSEA. This CDR3 region has 14 residues. V was shortened by 6 bases and J by 2 bases, with 16 bases between the two germline ends. CDR3 nucleotides: TGCAGCGTAACACAGGGAAACCGGAACTATGGCTACACCTTC. This gives the protein CSVTQGNRNYGYTF. Based on the CDR3 plus reference TRBV29-1 and TRBJ1-2, the full variable domain is SAVISQKPSRDICQRGTSLTIQCQVDSQVTMMFWYRQQPGQSLTLIATANQGSEATYESGFVIDKFPISRPNLTFSTLTVSNMSPEDSSIYLCSVTQGNRNYGYTFGSGTRLTVV.

CDR3 sequence (DNA): TGCGCCAGCAGCTTAGGGACAACAGGGGAGCGGGCCATATATTTT. This encodes CASSLGTTGERAIYF. The V call is TRBV5-1, the J call TRBJ1-3, with TRBD1 matching over 7 bases. The J segment lost 11 bases and the V segment lost 2 bases, leaving 13 bases of the junction unmatched. Germline V gene data show CDR1 as SGHRS and CDR2 as YFSETQ. This CDR3 has 15 amino acids. Supplemented by reference TRBV5-1 and TRBJ1-3, the full variable domain reads KAGVTQTPRYLIKTRGQQVTLSCSPISGHRSVSWYQQTPGQGLQFLFEYFSETQRNKGNFPGRFSGRQFSNSRSEMNVSTLELGDSALYLCASSLGTTGERAIYFGEGSWLTVV.

This sequence joins TRBV3-1 (or the pseudogene TRBV3-2) and TRBJ2-3; D gene ambiguous. V was clipped by 3 bases and J by 1 base, with 8 bases between them. The CDR3 consists of 14 residues. From germline, CDR1 is LGHDT and CDR2 YNNKEL (reference sequence). This chain's CDR3 is CASSHLPGTDTQYF. CDR3 DNA sequence: TGTGCCAGCAGCCATCTCCCGGGCACAGATACGCAGTATTTT.

The V and J genes are TRBV12-3 or TRBV12-4 and TRBJ2-7, with a weak D call TRBD2 (6 bases). The CDR3 length is 12 residues. The ends were cut back, 6 bases at V and 4 bases at J, with 10 bases in the middle. The CDR3 nucleotides are TGTGCCAGCAGCCCGAGCGGGTACGAGCAGTACTTC. It codes for CASSPSGYEQYF.

CDR3 loop: CASRGQGVNQPQHF. The DNA of the CDR3 is TGTGCCAGCAGGGGACAGGGGGTGAATCAGCCCCAGCATTTT. The V gene is TRBV3-1 (or the pseudogene TRBV3-2), the J gene TRBJ1-5; TRBD1 matches 11 bases. Unmatched junction bases numbered 2, after V lost 6 bases and J lost 4 bases. Germline V gives CDR1 LGHDT, CDR2 YNNKEL (reference sequence). The CDR3 covers 14 residues.

The chain has TRBV3-1 (or the pseudogene TRBV3-2) and TRBJ2-3, with D tentatively TRBD1 (6 bases). Trimming left V 0 bases short and J 2 bases short, with 15 bases between. This CDR3 has 17 amino acids. CDR1 and CDR2 (germline): LGHDT, YNNKEL (reference sequence). The CDR3 reads CASSQDEGETYTDTQYF. CDR3 bases: TGTGCCAGCAGCCAAGATGAGGGGGAGACTTACACAGATACGCAGTATTTT.

The chain links TRBV28 to TRBJ2-1; 9 bases fit TRBD2. Per the germline V gene, CDR1 is MDHEN and CDR2 is SYDVKM. CDR3 length: 13 amino acids. J gave up 8 bases and V 8 bases, and 7 bases lay outside the gene matches. CDR3 sequence reads: CASRSGSSDEQFF. As DNA, the CDR3 is TGTGCCAGCCGTAGCGGGAGTAGCGATGAGCAGTTCTTC.

This chain connects TRBV19 to TRBJ1-6; 7 bases line up with TRBD1. The CDR3 totals 15 residues. The V and J ends lost 5 bases and 3 bases, in that order; junction bases with no gene match: 4. CDR1 is LNHDA, CDR2 SQIVND, per germline (reference sequence). CDR3 DNA sequence: TGTGCCAGTAGTCCGGGACAGAACTATAATTCACCCCTCCACTTT. Translated, it gives CASSPGQNYNSPLHF.

V and J are TRBV11-2 and TRBJ1-1; 9 nucleotides agree with TRBD1. This CDR3 contains 15 residues. Looked up from germline, CDR1 is SGHAT and CDR2 is FQNNGV. V shed 4 bases, J shed 1 base, and the junction held 4 bases outside the gene matches. In DNA, the CDR3 is TGTGCCAGCAGCTCCGGGACAGGGTCGAACACTGAAGCTTTCTTT. This encodes CASSSGTGSNTEAFF.

The chain uses TRBV11-2 and TRBJ2-5; 9 bases are a match to TRBD2. The CDR3 consists of 15 residues. Germline V gene sequence: CDR1 SGHAT, CDR2 FQNNGV. Unmatched junction bases numbered 9, after V lost 5 bases and J lost 5 bases. The CDR3 spells CASSPAGGGEETQYF. The CDR3 coding sequence is TGTGCCAGCAGCCCCGCGGGCGGGGGGGAGGAGACCCAGTACTTC.